This T cell receptor beta chain is from a study of T cell responses to AZD1222 COVID-19 vaccine. Worth noting for this clone: As yet, its antigen is unknown.

Study-wide points: Donors in the cohort were predominantly white British and more often female, and clonal diversity was possibly underestimated.

The table came from immunoSEQ multiplex PCR; TCRdb's copy has only in-frame clones and leaves some out. The repertoire consists of 75,000 to 95,000 clones, with roughly nine tenths occurring once and the leading ten covering about 5.2%. The CDR3 totals 17 residues. Trimming pared 2 bases from V and 2 bases from J, leaving 16 bases between. Germline CDR1 LGHDT, CDR2 YNNKEL (reference sequence). This chain joins TRBV3-1 (or the pseudogene TRBV3-2) and TRBJ1-5, with D unresolved. The sequence was obtained from an adult who received the AZD1222 COVID-19 vaccine. The sample was peripheral blood, taken 28 days after the second AZD1222 dose. CDR3 residues: CASSQLFGVAGNQPQHF. The CDR3 coding sequence is TGTGCCAGCAGCCAACTCTTTGGCGTCGCGGGCAATCAGCCCCAGCATTTT.